This TCR beta chain was retrieved from a study of cytomegalovirus exposure and HLA in healthy donors. Study-wide results and caveats: Solely CMV serostatus was available to characterize immune exposure. Later analysis placed DRB1 highest and HLA-C lowest in TCR association rates, which differed by HLA locus. Earlier analysis looked at TCR beta V segments, and most were productive about 87% or about 30% of the time. Both high specificity and high sensitivity reportedly marked the classifier's diagnosis of cytomegalovirus status.

The CDR3 is 15 amino acids. Germline V gene sequence: CDR1 SGHNT, CDR2 YENEEA. Trimming stripped 1 base from V and 5 bases from J, with 14 bases between. Use of 60 Vbeta and 13 Jbeta primers characterized the PCR. Generated by immunoSEQ multiplex PCR, the TCRdb table keeps only in-frame clones and is missing some. The table records 150,000 or so clones, roughly four fifths of them present only once. Details on this clone: The antigen is not known.

The clonotype originates from a female donor in good health and CMV-seronegative. The sample comprised PBMCs. V is TRBV11-3 and J is TRBJ2-5; D perhaps matches TRBD2 (7 bases). The chain's CDR3 is CASSLGGRGLETQYF. As DNA, the CDR3 is TGTGCCAGCAGCTTAGGGGGGCGGGGGCTGGAGACCCAGTACTTC.